The rows below give T cell receptor beta chains drawn from one sample of a study of blood T cell repertoires in COVID-19. Sequenced by immunoSEQ multiplex PCR; TCRdb stores in-frame clones only, minus some. The repertoire holds roughly 300,000 clones, with roughly 88% as singletons. What was sequenced was peripheral blood. Receptors were obtained from a woman between 50 and 59 years old with acute or convalescent COVID-19. The CDR3 runs from the conserved cysteine through the conserved F or W. The D gene is left open where the match is weak. Some rows mark clone size as missing; the rest say once, few, many or name a class of expanded clone.

clone_size | j_call | v_call | d_call | cdr3_aa | cdr3_nt
- | TRBJ2-2 | TRBV20-1 | - | CSASGRSNTGELFF | TGCAGTGCTAGTGGGCGGTCGAACACCGGGGAGCTGTTTTTT
few | TRBJ1-1 | TRBV29-1 | - | CSVERSGWGNTEAFF | TGCAGCGTTGAAAGGAGCGGTTGGGGGAACACTGAAGCTTTCTTT
- | TRBJ2-5 | TRBV28 | - | CASSPLRVETQYF | TGTGCCAGCAGTCCCCTCCGGGTAGAGACCCAGTACTTC
- | TRBJ1-4 | TRBV2 | TRBD1 | CASSLRQGSEKLFF | TGTGCCAGCAGTTTGAGACAGGGAAGCGAAAAACTGTTTTTT
- | TRBJ2-7 | TRBV6-5 | - | CASSRTSTYEQYF | TGTGCCAGCAGCAGGACATCTACCTACGAGCAGTACTTC
- | TRBJ2-1 | TRBV23-1 | TRBD1 | CASSQWVYKGARGNEQFF | TGCGCCAGCAGTCAATGGGTTTATAAGGGGGCTCGAGGCAATGAGCAGTTCTTC
- | TRBJ2-7 | TRBV30 | TRBD2 | CAWRRLAGAGEQYF | TGTGCCTGGAGACGGCTAGCGGGGGCGGGCGAGCAGTACTTC
- | TRBJ1-3 | TRBV28 | - | CASNIPGNTIYF | TGTGCCAGCAACATCCCTGGAAACACCATATATTTT
- | TRBJ2-1 | TRBV4-3 | TRBD2 | CASSQELAGAYNEQFF | TGCGCCAGCAGCCAAGAACTAGCGGGGGCCTACAATGAGCAGTTCTTC
once | TRBJ1-2 | TRBV7-9 | - | CASSPFPSGYTF | TGTGCCAGCAGCCCCTTCCCGTCGGGCTACACCTTC
- | TRBJ2-2 | TRBV5-1 | - | CASSGSSPNTGELFF | TGCGCCAGCTCCGGTAGCTCACCGAACACCGGGGAGCTGTTTTTT
- | TRBJ2-2 | TRBV7-9 | - | CASSPPLTGVSGELFF | TGTGCCAGCAGCCCCCCCCTCACGGGAGTTTCCGGGGAGCTGTTTTTT
few | TRBJ1-2 | TRBV11-3 | - | CASSLGGGSGYTF | TGTGCCAGCAGCTTAGGTGGGGGCTCCGGCTACACCTTC
- | TRBJ1-4 | TRBV28 | TRBD1 | CASSFSGTGGANEKLFF | TGTGCCAGCAGTTTCTCCGGGACAGGTGGCGCTAATGAAAAACTGTTTTTT
- | TRBJ1-6 | TRBV6-5 | TRBD1 | CASSWDRGGSPLHF | TGTGCCAGCAGTTGGGACAGGGGAGGTTCACCCCTCCACTTT
- | TRBJ1-4 | TRBV29-1 | - | CSVGWGLNEKLFF | TGCAGCGTTGGGTGGGGCCTTAATGAAAAACTGTTTTTT
- | TRBJ2-2 | TRBV5-8 | - | CASRRTANTGELFF | TGTGCCAGCAGAAGGACAGCGAACACCGGGGAGCTGTTTTTT
- | TRBJ1-2 | TRBV18 | TRBD1 | CASSPGTGTLYGYTF | TGTGCCAGCTCACCGGGGACAGGGACTTTGTATGGCTACACCTTC
few | TRBJ1-2 | TRBV6-5 | - | CASSYSKWRRPGYTF | TGTGCCAGCAGTTACTCGAAGTGGAGACGTCCTGGCTACACCTTC
- | TRBJ2-1 | TRBV24-1 | TRBD2 | CATSDQGLAGWLQFF | TGTGCCACCAGTGATCAAGGACTAGCGGGGTGGTTACAGTTCTTC
few | TRBJ2-1 | TRBV29-1 | TRBD1 | CSVPRDRGRSFYNEQFF | TGCAGCGTTCCCCGGGACAGGGGGCGATCCTTCTACAATGAGCAGTTCTTC
- | TRBJ2-5 | TRBV24-1 | - | CATSDLLTRAWRGETQYF | TGTGCCACCAGTGACCTCCTAACACGGGCCTGGAGGGGAGAGACCCAGTACTTC
once | TRBJ2-5 | TRBV12-5 | TRBD2 | CASGLGGRETQYF | TGTGCTAGTGGTTTGGGCGGGAGAGAGACCCAGTACTTC
- | TRBJ2-5 | TRBV5-5 | - | CASSGGGTYGETQYF | TGTGCCAGCAGCGGAGGTGGGACATACGGGGAGACCCAGTACTTC
- | TRBJ2-1 | TRBV4-3 | TRBD2 | CASSQDIGRAKGEQFF | TGCGCCAGCAGCCAAGATATCGGGAGGGCCAAGGGTGAGCAGTTCTTC
- | TRBJ1-2 | TRBV10-3 | TRBD1 | CAISDSAGGYDYGYTF | TGTGCCATCAGTGACTCGGCAGGGGGGTACGACTATGGCTACACCTTC
few | TRBJ1-5 | TRBV7-2 | TRBD1 | CASSDRGGQPQHF | TGTGCCAGCAGCGACAGGGGGGGCCAGCCCCAGCATTTT
- | TRBJ2-3 | TRBV5-1 | TRBD2 | CASSPGLAGDLDTQYF | TGCGCCAGCAGCCCGGGACTAGCGGGAGATCTAGATACGCAGTATTTT